This TCR beta chain was sequenced during a study of CD8+CD57+ T cells in acquired aplastic anemia. Study as a whole: Sorted CD4+ and CD8+ cells yielded 2.5 to 3.5 ug of DNA on average.

Study-wide results and caveats: Over 25 CD8+ CDR3 sequences occurred in both the patients and the controls.

This clonotype appeared many times. Its specificity is not known. The TCR beta profiling, which covered VDJ combination and CDR3 sequence, was carried out using genomic DNA as the template. TCRdb analysed the reads with MiXCR anew, one entry per CDR3 protein. Seen here are some 200,000 distinct CDR3 sequences, almost 35% observed once, and the top ten hold around 1.1%. This CDR3 is 15 amino acids long. Germline V gives CDR1 SNHLY, CDR2 FYNNEI. Trimming cost V 6 bases and J 0 bases, with 12 bases left between them. Sequenced: sorted CD4+, CD8+, or CD8+CD57+ T cells (not recorded which) from PBMCs. The V and J genes are TRBV2 and TRBJ2-1, with unresolved D. The TCR originated in a human donor in good health, serving as a control. The CDR3 coding sequence is TGTGCCAGCAGGCCGCTAGGCAGCTCCTACAATGAGCAGTTCTTC. Encoded protein: CASRPLGSSYNEQFF. Variable domain in full (rest from reference TRBV2 and TRBJ2-1): EPEVTQTPSHQVTQMGQEVILRCVPISNHLYFYWYRQILGQKVEFLVSFYNNEISEKSEIFDDQFSVERPDGSNFTLKIRSTKLEDSAMYFCASRPLGSSYNEQFFGPGTRLTVL.